This entry concerns a single TCR beta chain. Its specific antigen is unknown. No base quality information exists; no much larger clone differs at one position. These data are taken from a study of cytomegalovirus exposure and HLA in healthy donors (dated by TCRdb to between 2016 and 2019). Notes on the research overall: An earlier analysis of approximately 640 of the donors reported approximately 300 Gb of sequence data and about 100 million unique TCR beta sequences from roughly 200 million T cells. Along with the roughly 670-subject first cohort, a separate validation cohort of roughly 110 different subjects was used. An early release that covered 640 HLA-typed donors contained approximately 300 gigabases of sequencing data and tens of millions of unique TCR sequences. The genetic ancestry cluster associated with self-reported Caucasian donors included over 80% of the 398 genotyped donors. The T cell repertoires of roughly 660 subjects were profiled by immunosequencing and related to cytomegalovirus serostatus. The study aimed to test whether cataloging public T cell receptors could reveal signatures of past pathogen exposure. Because of strong linkage in the cohort, roughly five DR-DQ haplotypes were treated as single units for association and clustering. Class I and class II HLA loci were covered by the typing at four-digit resolution. Typing coverage varied by locus: roughly 620-630 donors for A, B, C, DRB1 and DQB1; roughly 500 for DQA1; around 570 for DPA1; 450 to 480 for DPB1. A later analysis re-examined previously published TCR beta repertoires from about 700 donors and added high-resolution HLA genotyping to investigate patterns of TCR occurrence. In a later genetic analysis, genome-wide SNP genotypes for 398 of the 666 donors were used, and that subset was treated as a discovery cohort. To decide whether each TCR beta V gene segment behaved as functional or pseudogenic, an earlier analysis of several hundred of the donors relied on high-throughput TCR beta sequencing. Among roughly 400 genotyped donors of the cohort, an average of around 250,000 unique TCR beta nucleotide sequences was sequenced per donor, of which roughly 17% were non-productive. In the later analysis, no new phenotypic data were used to find candidate immune exposures; instead, reliance was placed on TCR beta sequences and their occurrence across donors. Every discovery cohort repertoire had been produced on one sequencing platform. Donor age, sex, ethnicity and CMV serostatus were compiled alongside the repertoire data. High-throughput TCR immunosequencing, statistical association of individual TCRs with disease status, and machine learning were combined to predict cytomegalovirus infection status. What the work shows at the level of the full study, not this receptor alone: When HLA alleles, especially DR and DQ, strongly co-occurred, TCR associations were difficult to assign to individual alleles. Several of the top co-occurrence clusters appeared to be linked to parvovirus B19, influenza, CMV and Epstein-Barr virus, according to a later analysis. A later analysis found that most CMV-associated TCR beta chains appeared HLA-restricted, with HLA associations seemingly driven largely by CMV exposure. The classifier was reported to diagnose cytomegalovirus status with high specificity and sensitivity in both the original cohort and the validation cohort. Over 15 rarely observed V segments, including chromosome 9 orphons, were excluded from the earlier analysis of almost 600 of the donors because counts were too low. In a later analysis, HLA-associated TCR beta chains showed more clonal expansion and lower generation probabilities than non-associated chains that were equally common. At a false discovery rate of 0.05, a later analysis linked about 17,000 TCR beta sequences to specific HLA alleles. A later genetic analysis associated a missense DCLRE1C variant with V-gene and J-gene trimming of TCR beta chains, and an independent cohort replicated the association. Three of the identified cytomegalovirus-associated TCR beta chains were confirmed in vitro to be specific for cytomegalovirus antigens. Because HLA typing was unavailable for some donors at each locus, only the typed subset was used in association tests. According to the authors, the approach could potentially be generalized to other disease states and immunological phenotypes. The study gave a list of about 170 TCR beta chains associated with cytomegalovirus. According to a later analysis, TCR association rates differed among HLA loci, with DRB1 alleles showing the most associated TCRs and HLA-C alleles showing the fewest. Most TCR sequences were observed very rarely across donors, whereas some public TCRs were present in many individuals. Linkage disequilibrium might explain the correlated functional status among segregating V segments, but an unknown experimental factor could not be excluded. According to a later genetic analysis, donors in an Asian-associated ancestry cluster had fewer N-insertions in productive TCRs than the roughly 660-donor mean. Broadly in line with IMGT annotations, most TCR beta V segments showed up in productive rearrangements about 87% or about 30% of the time in an earlier analysis of 587 of the donors. A further reported finding was that TCR beta sequences accurately predicted the HLA-A and HLA-B alleles for most subjects in the first cohort. A cluster of highly shared sequence variants was judged likely to be a technical artifact of the sequencing pipeline. Only TCR beta chains were sequenced in this cohort, and the absence of alpha or paired-chain data limited detectable features. Presence/absence analyses assumed roughly uniform sequencing depth across donors, an assumption that may not hold. The only immune exposure information available for the cohort was CMV serostatus.

The cohort comprised several hundred healthy bone marrow donors. At the time of sampling, all cohort members were nominally healthy, though unrecorded immune exposures were likely present. The donor tested CMV seropositive, placing the donor among the 310 or so seropositive members of the cohort. Every donor gave a peripheral blood sample, and the peripheral blood mononuclear cells from that sample were used for TCR beta sequencing. Genomic DNA extraction from the blood cell samples was performed with the Qiagen DNeasy Blood Extraction Kit. The library was made by the immunoSEQ multiplex PCR assay. The multiplex PCR relied on a mix of 60 forward primers for TCR Vbeta segments and 13 reverse primers for TCR Jbeta segments. Amplification of the CDR3 region of rearranged TCR beta genes was performed with a multiplex PCR assay on genomic DNA. The amplified TCR beta libraries were sequenced on the Illumina HiSeq System as 87-base-pair reads. The authors' analysis ran thus. A later analysis tallied around 82 million unique TCR beta chains across the 700 or so repertoires, and about 12 million of those chains were shared by two or more donors. To remove PCR and sequencing errors, raw reads were error-corrected and collapsed into unique sequences using a nearest-neighbor algorithm that merged closely related sequences. Alignment of CDR3 sequences to IMGT reference sequences was used to assign V, D and J gene segments. For a sequence to be retained, at least a six-nucleotide match to both a V gene segment and a J gene segment was required. Rearrangements were called productive when the CDR3 lacked stop codons and stayed in frame with V and J; all others were non-productive. Following IMGT convention, CDR3 was defined as the stretch from the second conserved V-encoded cysteine to the conserved J-encoded phenylalanine. In an earlier analysis of approximately 590 of the donors, sequences lacking an unambiguous match to a single V gene segment were excluded. An earlier analysis of several hundred of the donors called V segments functional above 56.7% productive rearrangements and segregating when the between-donor standard deviation exceeded 5%. A statistical classification framework was built to diagnose cytomegalovirus status from the catalog of TCR beta chain sequences. V and J gene assignment, in a later analysis, came from comparing TCR nucleotide sequences with IMGT/GENE-DB human TR gene sequences. Using the TCRdist pipeline, a later analysis assigned CDR3 sequences along with most-parsimonious VDJ recombination scenarios. In a later analysis, each TCR beta chain was defined by its CDR3 amino acid sequence together with its V-gene family, and reads without a unique V-gene family were excluded. A later analysis removed 500 to 650 highly shared, low-generation-probability nucleotide sequences to deal with suspected cross-contamination and a sequencing artifact. In a later analysis, a clonal expansion index was calculated for each public chain from normalized within-repertoire ranks of inferred template counts. A later analysis computed generation probabilities with a VDJ recombination model fitted to out-of-frame rearrangements, and checked the results against IGoR. In a later analysis, hypergeometric tests were used to score TCR-TCR, TCR-HLA and TCR-CMV co-occurrence, with a repertoire-size bias correction applied to TCR pairs. To estimate false discovery rates, a later analysis permuted the HLA or CMV assignments 20 times. A later analysis grouped co-occurring TCRs with DBSCAN, adding TCRdist sequence similarity when clustering within HLA-allele-positive subsets. Repertoires with fewer than 30,000 or more than 120,000 public chains were left out of co-occurrence clustering, as were four to six repertoires with anomalous nucleotide sharing. TCRdb limited this immuneACCESS table to in-frame rearrangements with V and J called. A share of clones is missing; checked studies link under half to unresolved V genes, and the rest is unexplained. D and trimming come from the DNA, and the V and J calls and clone size come from that table. This sample comprises some 140,000 clones, about three quarters of them detected only once. The top ten hold roughly 1.2% of the sample.

What was sequenced was PBMCs. The receptor was derived from a male donor in good health and CMV-seropositive.

The encoded CDR3 is CASSSGADGYTF. The nucleotides are TGTGCCAGCAGCTCAGGGGCAGACGGCTACACCTTC. The chain is assembled from TRBV5-4 and TRBJ1-2, with TRBD1 tentatively as D gene (6 bases match). Trimming costs V 3 bases and J 8 bases, and their ends lie 11 bases apart. There are 12 amino acids in the CDR3, from cysteine to phenylalanine inclusive. Only CDR3 DNA remains: 36 bases, in frame from the first base. CDR1 and CDR2, looked up from the germline V gene (reference sequence), are SGHNT and YYREEE.